This TCR beta chain is drawn from a study of blood T cell repertoires in COVID-19. Study-level information: PBMCs, B-cell-depleted T cells, or T cells provided the cDNA or gDNA that made up the material.

This CDR3 contains 15 residues. CDR1 is LNHNV and CDR2 is YYDKDF in the germline V gene (reference sequence). J lost 3 bases, V lost 5 bases, and 6 bases had no gene match. The table came from immunoSEQ multiplex PCR; TCRdb's copy has only in-frame clones and leaves some out. The sample shows 250,000 to 300,000 clones, about nine tenths of them seen only once. This receptor was obtained from a woman in her twenties or thirties with COVID-19, enrolled during active disease. This chain joins TRBV15 and TRBJ1-3; TRBD1 aligns across 8 bases. The sample consisted of peripheral blood. The CDR3 coding sequence is TGTGCCACCAGCTCCCCCGACAGGGGTGGAAACACCATATATTTT. It is translated as CATSSPDRGGNTIYF. The variable domain in full, completed from reference TRBV15 and TRBJ1-3, reads DAMVIQNPRYQVTQFGKPVTLSCSQTLNHNVMYWYQQKSSQAPKLLFHYYDKDFNNEADTPDNFQSRRPNTSFCFLDIRSPGLGDTAMYLCATSSPDRGGNTIYFGEGSWLTVV.